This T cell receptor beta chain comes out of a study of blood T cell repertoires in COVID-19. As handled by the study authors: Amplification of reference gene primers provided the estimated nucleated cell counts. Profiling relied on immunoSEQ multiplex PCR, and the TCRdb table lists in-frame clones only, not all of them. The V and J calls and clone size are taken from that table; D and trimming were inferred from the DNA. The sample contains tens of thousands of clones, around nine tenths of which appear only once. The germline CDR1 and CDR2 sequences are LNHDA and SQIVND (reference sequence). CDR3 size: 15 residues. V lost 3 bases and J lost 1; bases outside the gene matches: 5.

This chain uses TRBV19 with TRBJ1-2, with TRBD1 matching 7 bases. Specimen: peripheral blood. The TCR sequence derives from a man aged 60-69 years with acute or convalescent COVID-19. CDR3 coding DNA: TGTGCCAGTAGTATGGGACAGTCACTTAACTATGGCTACACCTTC. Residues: CASSMGQSLNYGYTF.